This T cell receptor beta chain stems from a study of T cell repertoires in cytomegalovirus infection. Study-wide background: Public TCR beta signatures were indicative of both CMV infection and a matching HLA type. Overall study findings and caveats: There were HLA-C-restricted CMV-specific TCR beta clonotypes dominating the ex vivo response. Carriers of CMV and the relevant HLA type were discriminated by public TCR beta frequency.

CDR1 and CDR2 (germline): KGHDR, SFDVKD. CDR3 length equals 16 residues. J was trimmed by 4 bases and V by 9 bases; bases with no gene match: 13. This clonotype was picked up a small number of times. Its antigen remains unknown. One entry per CDR3 protein, called by TCRdb with MiXCR from the reads. Of hundreds of thousands of distinct CDR3 sequences in the sample, roughly 15% were seen once. The V and J genes are TRBV24-1 and TRBJ2-3; 9 positions agree with TRBD1. The source is a human donor in good health (CMV status not recorded). Some clones in this sample may be carry-over from other donors' samples. What was sequenced was PBMCs. CDR3 in amino acids: CATGIPGQGRADTQYF. The CDR3 DNA sequence: TGTGCCACCGGGATACCGGGACAGGGTCGGGCAGATACGCAGTATTTT.